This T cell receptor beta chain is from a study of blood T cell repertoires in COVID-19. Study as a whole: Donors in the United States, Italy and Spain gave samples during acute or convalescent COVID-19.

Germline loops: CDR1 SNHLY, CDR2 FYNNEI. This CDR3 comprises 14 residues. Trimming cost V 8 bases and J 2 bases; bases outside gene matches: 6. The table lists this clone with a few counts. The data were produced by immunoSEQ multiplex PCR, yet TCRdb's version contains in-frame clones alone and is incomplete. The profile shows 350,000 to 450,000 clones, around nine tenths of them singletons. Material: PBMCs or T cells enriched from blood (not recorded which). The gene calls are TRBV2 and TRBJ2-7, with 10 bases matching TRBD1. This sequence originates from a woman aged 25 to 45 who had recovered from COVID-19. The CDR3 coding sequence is TGTGCCAGCTTCGCCGGGACAGGGGCCTACGAGCAGTACTTC. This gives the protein CASFAGTGAYEQYF.